The clone carrying this T cell receptor (beta chain) has a handful of counts. TCRdb analysed the 5' RACE reads with MiXCR anew, one entry per CDR3 protein. The sample lists about 400,000 distinct CDR3 sequences; under 15% were seen once. This specimen comes from a study of T-cell memory formation after mild COVID-19. V was trimmed by 6 bases and J by 2 bases, leaving 13 bases between them. This CDR3 region has 15 residues. CDR1 and CDR2 (germline): ENHRY, SYGVKD. The chain joins TRBV10-3 to TRBJ2-2, with D possibly being TRBD1 (6 bases). Sample: PBMCs or a T cell subset sorted from them (not recorded which). This clonotype was obtained from a young man who had mild COVID-19 (a few samples of this study predate the infection). Cell type and time point are not known. This chain's CDR3 is CAISPSTGNTGELFF. The DNA for the CDR3 is TGTGCCATCAGCCCGTCGACAGGAAACACCGGGGAGCTGTTTTTT.